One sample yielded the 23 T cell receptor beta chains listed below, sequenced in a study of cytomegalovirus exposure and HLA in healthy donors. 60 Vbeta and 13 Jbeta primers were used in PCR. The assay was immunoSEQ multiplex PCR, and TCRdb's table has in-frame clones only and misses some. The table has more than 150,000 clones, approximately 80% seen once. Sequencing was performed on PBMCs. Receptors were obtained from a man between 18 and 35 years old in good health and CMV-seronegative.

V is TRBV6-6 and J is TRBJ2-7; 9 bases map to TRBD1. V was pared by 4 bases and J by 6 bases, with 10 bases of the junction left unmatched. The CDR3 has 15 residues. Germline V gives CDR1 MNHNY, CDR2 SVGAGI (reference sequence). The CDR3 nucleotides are TGTGCCAGCAGTTCCGGACAGGGGCTATCGTTCGAGCAGTACTTC. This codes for CASSSGQGLSFEQYF.

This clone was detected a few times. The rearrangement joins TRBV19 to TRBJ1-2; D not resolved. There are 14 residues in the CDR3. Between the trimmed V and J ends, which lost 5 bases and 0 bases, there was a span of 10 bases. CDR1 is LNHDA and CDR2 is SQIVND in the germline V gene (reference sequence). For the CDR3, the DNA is TGTGCCAGTAGTGACTCAAGGACTAACTATGGCTACACCTTC. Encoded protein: CASSDSRTNYGYTF.

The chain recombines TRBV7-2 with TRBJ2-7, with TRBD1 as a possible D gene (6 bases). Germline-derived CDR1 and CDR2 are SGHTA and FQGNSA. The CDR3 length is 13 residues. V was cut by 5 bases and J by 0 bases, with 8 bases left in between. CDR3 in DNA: TGTGCCAGCAGCCGGGACATCTCCTACGAGCAGTACTTC. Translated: CASSRDISYEQYF. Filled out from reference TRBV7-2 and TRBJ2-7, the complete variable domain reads GAGVSQSPSNKVTEKGKDVELRCDPISGHTALYWYRQSLGQGLEFLIYFQGNSAPDKSGLPSDRFSAERTGGSVSTLTIQRTQQEDSAVYLCASSRDISYEQYFGPGTRLTVT.

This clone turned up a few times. This CDR3 reads CASSQDWGRGTRSEQYF. In DNA, the CDR3 is TGTGCCAGCAGCCAAGATTGGGGTCGTGGGACTAGAAGCGAGCAGTACTTC. The rearrangement joins TRBV14 to TRBJ2-7; 8 bases align to TRBD2. Trimming at V came to 0 bases and at J to 6 bases, leaving 13 bases not matched to a gene. Germline values: CDR1 SGHDN, CDR2 FVKESK. The CDR3 has 17 amino acids.

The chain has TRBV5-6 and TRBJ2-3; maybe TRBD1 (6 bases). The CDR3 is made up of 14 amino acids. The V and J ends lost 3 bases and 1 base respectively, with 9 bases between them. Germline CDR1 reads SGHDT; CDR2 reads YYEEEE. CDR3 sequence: CASSSRGGTDTQYF. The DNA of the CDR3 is TGTGCCAGCAGCTCCAGGGGTGGCACAGATACGCAGTATTTT.

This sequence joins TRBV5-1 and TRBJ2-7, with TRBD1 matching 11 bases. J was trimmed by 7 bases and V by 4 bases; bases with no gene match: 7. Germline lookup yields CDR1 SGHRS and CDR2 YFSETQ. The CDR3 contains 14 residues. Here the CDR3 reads CASSPGQGAGEQYF. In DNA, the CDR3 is TGCGCCAGCAGCCCTGGACAGGGGGCTGGTGAGCAGTACTTC. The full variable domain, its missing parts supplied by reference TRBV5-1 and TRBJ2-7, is KAGVTQTPRYLIKTRGQQVTLSCSPISGHRSVSWYQQTPGQGLQFLFEYFSETQRNKGNFPGRFSGRQFSNSRSEMNVSTLELGDSALYLCASSPGQGAGEQYFGPGTRLTVT.

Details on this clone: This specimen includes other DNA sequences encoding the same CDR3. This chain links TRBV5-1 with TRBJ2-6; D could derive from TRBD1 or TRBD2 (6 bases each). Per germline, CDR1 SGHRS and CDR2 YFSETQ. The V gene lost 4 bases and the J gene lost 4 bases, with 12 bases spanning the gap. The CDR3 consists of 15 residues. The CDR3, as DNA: TGCGCCAGCAGCCTGGGGGGCAGCGGGGCCAACGTCCTGACTTTC. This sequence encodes CASSLGGSGANVLTF.

The CDR3 region is CASSVTGGRTDTQYF. CDR3 nucleotides: TGTGCCAGCAGCGTCACAGGGGGTCGCACAGATACGCAGTATTTT. The genes are TRBV9 and TRBJ2-3; 8 bases are a match to TRBD1. The CDR3 consists of 15 residues. V shed 2 bases, J shed 1 base, and the junction held 3 bases outside the gene matches. CDR1 and CDR2 (germline): SGDLS, YYNGEE.

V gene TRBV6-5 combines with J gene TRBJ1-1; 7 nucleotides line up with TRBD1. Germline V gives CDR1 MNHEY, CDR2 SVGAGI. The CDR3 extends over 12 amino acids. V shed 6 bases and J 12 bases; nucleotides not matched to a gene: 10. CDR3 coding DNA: TGTGCCAGCAGGGACAGGACGTCCGTGCCTTTCTTT. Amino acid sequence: CASRDRTSVPFF.

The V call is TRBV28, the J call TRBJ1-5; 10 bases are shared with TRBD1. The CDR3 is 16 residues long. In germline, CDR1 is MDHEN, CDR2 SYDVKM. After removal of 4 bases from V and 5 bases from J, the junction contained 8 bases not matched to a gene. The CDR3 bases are TGTGCCAGCAGTTCGCCCGGACAGGGGGGGGATCAGCCCCAGCATTTT. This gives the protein CASSSPGQGGDQPQHF.

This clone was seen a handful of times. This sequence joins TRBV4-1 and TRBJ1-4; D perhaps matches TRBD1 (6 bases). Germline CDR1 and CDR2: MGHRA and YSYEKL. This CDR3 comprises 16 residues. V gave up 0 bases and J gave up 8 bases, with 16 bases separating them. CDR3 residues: CASSQDGGASGEKLFF. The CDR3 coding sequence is TGCGCCAGCAGCCAAGATGGGGGGGCCAGCGGCGAAAAACTGTTTTTT.

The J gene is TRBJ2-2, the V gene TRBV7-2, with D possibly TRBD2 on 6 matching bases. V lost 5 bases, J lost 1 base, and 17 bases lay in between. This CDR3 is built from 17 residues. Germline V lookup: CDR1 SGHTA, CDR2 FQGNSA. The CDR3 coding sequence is TGTGCCAGCAGCCGCGGGACTCCCTTACTGAACACCGGGGAGCTGTTTTTT. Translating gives CASSRGTPLLNTGELFF.

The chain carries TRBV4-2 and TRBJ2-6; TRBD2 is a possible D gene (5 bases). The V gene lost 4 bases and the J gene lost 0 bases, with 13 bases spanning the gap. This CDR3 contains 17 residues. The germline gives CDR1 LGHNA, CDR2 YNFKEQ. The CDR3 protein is CASSPGGRHSGANVLTF. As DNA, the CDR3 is TGTGCCAGCAGCCCAGGAGGACGGCACTCTGGGGCCAACGTCCTGACTTTC.

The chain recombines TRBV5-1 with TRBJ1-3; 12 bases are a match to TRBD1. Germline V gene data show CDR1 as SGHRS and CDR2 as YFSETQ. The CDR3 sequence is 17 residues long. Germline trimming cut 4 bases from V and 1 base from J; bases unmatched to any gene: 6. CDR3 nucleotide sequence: TGCGCCAGCAGCCCGGGGACAGGGGGCTGGTCTGGAAACACCATATATTTT. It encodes CASSPGTGGWSGNTIYF.

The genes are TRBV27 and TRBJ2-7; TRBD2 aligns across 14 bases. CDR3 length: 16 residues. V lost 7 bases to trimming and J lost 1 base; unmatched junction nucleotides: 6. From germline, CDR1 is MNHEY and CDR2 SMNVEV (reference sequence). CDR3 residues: CASTRLAGGLSYEQYF. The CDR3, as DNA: TGTGCCAGCACACGACTAGCGGGAGGGCTTTCCTACGAGCAGTACTTC.

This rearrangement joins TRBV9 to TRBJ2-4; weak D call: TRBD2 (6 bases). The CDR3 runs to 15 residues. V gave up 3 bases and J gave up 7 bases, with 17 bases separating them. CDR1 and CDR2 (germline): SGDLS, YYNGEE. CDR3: CASSAAGPRGNIQYF. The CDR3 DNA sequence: TGTGCCAGCAGCGCCGCGGGACCCCGAGGGAACATTCAGTACTTC.

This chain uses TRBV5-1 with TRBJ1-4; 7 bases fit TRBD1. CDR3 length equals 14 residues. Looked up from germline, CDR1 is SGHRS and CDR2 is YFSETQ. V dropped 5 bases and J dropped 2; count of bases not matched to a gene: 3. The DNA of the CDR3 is TGCGCCAGCAGGCCGGGACAGACTAATGAAAAACTGTTTTTT. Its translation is CASRPGQTNEKLFF.

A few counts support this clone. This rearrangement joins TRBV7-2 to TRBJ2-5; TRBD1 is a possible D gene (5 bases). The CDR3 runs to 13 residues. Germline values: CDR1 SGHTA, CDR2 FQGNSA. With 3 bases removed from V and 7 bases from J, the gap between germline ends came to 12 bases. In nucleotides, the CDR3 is TGTGCCAGCAGCTTTCCAGGGATGGGGACCCAGTACTTC. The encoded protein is CASSFPGMGTQYF.

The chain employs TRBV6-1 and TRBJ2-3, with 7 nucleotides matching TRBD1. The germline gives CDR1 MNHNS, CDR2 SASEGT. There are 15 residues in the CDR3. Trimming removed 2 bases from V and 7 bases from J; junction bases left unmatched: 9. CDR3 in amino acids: CASSELSGGPNTQYF. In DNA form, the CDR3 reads TGTGCCAGCAGTGAATTGTCAGGGGGTCCTAATACGCAGTATTTT.

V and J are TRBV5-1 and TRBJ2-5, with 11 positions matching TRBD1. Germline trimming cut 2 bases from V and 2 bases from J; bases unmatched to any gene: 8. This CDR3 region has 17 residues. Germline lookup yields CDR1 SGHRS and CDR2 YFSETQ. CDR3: CASSLPRDRGRQETQYF. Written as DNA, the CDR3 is TGCGCCAGCAGCTTACCCCGGGACAGGGGGAGGCAAGAGACCCAGTACTTC.

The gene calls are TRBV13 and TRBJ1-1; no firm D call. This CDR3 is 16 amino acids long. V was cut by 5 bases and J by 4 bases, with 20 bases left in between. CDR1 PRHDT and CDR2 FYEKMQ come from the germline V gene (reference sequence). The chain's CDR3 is CASSQQRYGRVTEAFF. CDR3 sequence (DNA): TGTGCCAGCAGCCAACAACGCTATGGGCGGGTCACTGAAGCTTTCTTT.

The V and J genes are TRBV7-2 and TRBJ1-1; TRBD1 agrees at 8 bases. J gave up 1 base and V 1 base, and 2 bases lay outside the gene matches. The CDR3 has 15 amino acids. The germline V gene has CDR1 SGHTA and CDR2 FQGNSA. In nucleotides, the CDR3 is TGTGCCAGCAGCTTAGACAGGGGGGCGAACACTGAAGCTTTCTTT. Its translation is CASSLDRGANTEAFF.

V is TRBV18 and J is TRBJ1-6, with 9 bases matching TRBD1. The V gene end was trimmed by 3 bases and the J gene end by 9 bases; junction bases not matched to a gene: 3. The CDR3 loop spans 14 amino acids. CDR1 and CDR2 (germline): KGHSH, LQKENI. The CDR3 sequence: CASSPGTGLSPLHF. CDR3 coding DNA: TGTGCCAGCTCACCTGGGACAGGGCTTTCACCCCTCCACTTT. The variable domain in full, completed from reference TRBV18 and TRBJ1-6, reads NAGVMQNPRHLVRRRGQEARLRCSPMKGHSHVYWYRQLPEEGLKFMVYLQKENIIDESGMPKERFSAEFPKEGPSILRIQQVVRGDSAAYFCASSPGTGLSPLHFGNGTRLTVT.